This T cell receptor (beta chain) was retrieved from a study of response to subunit inactivated influenza vaccine. Study-wide results and caveats: It was the authors' suggestion that each seasonal influenza vaccination recruits few new T cells.

TCRdb re-called the RT-PCR reads with MiXCR, one entry per CDR3 protein. The table includes hundreds of thousands of distinct CDR3 sequences, about 15% detected once. The junction had 7 bases not matched to a gene; V was cut back by 6 bases and J by 5 bases. Germline V gives CDR1 SGHTA, CDR2 FQGNSA. The CDR3 is 14 residues long. This clonotype was counted at least ten times. Its specificity is not known. This TCR was sampled from a man between 45 and 60 years old who received an inactivated influenza vaccine. The chain couples TRBV7-2 to TRBJ2-5; 9 bases agree with TRBD2. Here the sequenced sample was PBMCs from blood, taken 14 days before vaccination. The CDR3 spells CASRLSGRWETQYF. CDR3 coding DNA: TGTGCCAGCAGGCTTAGCGGGAGATGGGAGACCCAGTACTTC.